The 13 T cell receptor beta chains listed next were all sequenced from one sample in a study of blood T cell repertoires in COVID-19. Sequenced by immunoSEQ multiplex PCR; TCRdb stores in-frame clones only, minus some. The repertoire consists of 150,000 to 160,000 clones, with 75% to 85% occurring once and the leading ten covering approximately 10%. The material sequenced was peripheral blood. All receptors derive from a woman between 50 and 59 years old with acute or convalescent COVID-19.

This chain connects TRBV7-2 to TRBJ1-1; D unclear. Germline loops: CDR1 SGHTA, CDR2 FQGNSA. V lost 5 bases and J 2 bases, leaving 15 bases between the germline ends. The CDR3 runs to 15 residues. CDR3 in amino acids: CASSTGPSLNTEAFF. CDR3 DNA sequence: TGTGCCAGCAGCACTGGGCCCTCCCTAAACACTGAAGCTTTCTTT.

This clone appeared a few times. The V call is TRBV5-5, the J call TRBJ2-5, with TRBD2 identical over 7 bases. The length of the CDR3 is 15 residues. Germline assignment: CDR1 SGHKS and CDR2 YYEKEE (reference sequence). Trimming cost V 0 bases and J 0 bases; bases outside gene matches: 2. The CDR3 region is CASSLVGTNQETQYF. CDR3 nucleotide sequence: TGTGCCAGCAGCTTGGTTGGGACTAACCAAGAGACCCAGTACTTC.

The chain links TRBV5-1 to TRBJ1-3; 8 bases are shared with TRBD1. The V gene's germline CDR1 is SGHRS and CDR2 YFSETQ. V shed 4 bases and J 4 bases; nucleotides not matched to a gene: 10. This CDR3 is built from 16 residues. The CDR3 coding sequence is TGCGCCAGCAGCGTAGATCAGGGGGCGGCCGGAAACACCATATATTTT. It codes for CASSVDQGAAGNTIYF.

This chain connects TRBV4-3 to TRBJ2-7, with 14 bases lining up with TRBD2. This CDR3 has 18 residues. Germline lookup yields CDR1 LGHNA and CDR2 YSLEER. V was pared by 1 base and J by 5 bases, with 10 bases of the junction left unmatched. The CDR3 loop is CASSQALGLAGGGNEQYF. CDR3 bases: TGCGCCAGCAGCCAAGCATTAGGACTAGCGGGAGGAGGGAACGAGCAGTACTTC.

CDR3 protein: CASSKIGTGGYGYTF. In DNA form, the CDR3 reads TGTGCCAGCTCGAAGATTGGGACAGGGGGCTATGGCTACACCTTC. This chain joins TRBV18 and TRBJ1-2; 11 positions agree with TRBD1. This CDR3 has 15 amino acids. Germline lookup yields CDR1 KGHSH and CDR2 LQKENI. The ends lost 6 bases at V and 4 bases at J; junction bases unmatched: 7.

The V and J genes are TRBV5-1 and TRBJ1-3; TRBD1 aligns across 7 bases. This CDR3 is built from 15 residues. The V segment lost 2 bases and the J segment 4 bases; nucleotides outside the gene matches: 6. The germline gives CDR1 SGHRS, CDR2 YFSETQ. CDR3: CASSFRQGGGNTIYF. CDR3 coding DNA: TGCGCCAGCAGCTTCCGACAGGGTGGAGGAAACACCATATATTTT.

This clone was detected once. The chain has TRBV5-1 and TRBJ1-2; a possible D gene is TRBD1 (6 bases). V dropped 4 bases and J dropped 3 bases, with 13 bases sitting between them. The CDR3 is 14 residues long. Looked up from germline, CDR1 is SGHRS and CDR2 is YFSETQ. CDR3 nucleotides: TGCGCCAGCAGCCCGGACAGTTTAGACTATGGCTACACCTTC. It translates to CASSPDSLDYGYTF.

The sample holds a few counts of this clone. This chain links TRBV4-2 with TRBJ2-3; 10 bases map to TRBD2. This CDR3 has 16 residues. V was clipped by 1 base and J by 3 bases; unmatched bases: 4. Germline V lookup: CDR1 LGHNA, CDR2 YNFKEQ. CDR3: CASSQGASGRTDTQYF. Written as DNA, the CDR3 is TGTGCCAGCAGCCAAGGCGCTAGCGGGAGAACAGATACGCAGTATTTT.

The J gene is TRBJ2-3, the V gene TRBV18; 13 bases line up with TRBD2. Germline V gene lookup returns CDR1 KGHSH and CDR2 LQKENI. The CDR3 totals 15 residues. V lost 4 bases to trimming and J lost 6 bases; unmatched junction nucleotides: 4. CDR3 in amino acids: CASSRTSGRADTQYF. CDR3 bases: TGTGCCAGCTCACGCACTAGCGGGAGGGCCGATACGCAGTATTTT.

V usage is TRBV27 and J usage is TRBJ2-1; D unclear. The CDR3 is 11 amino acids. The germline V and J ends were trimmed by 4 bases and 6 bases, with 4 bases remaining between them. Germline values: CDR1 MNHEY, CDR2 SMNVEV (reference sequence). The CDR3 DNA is TGTGCCAGCAGTTACGGCAATGAGCAGTTCTTC. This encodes CASSYGNEQFF.

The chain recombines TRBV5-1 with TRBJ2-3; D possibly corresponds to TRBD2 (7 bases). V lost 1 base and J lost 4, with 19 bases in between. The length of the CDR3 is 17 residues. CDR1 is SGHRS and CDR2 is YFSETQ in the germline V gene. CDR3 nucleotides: TGCGCCAGCAGCTTGTTAAGTAGTGGGGGGGCCGCAGATACGCAGTATTTT. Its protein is CASSLLSSGGAADTQYF. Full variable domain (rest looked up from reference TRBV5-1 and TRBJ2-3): KAGVTQTPRYLIKTRGQQVTLSCSPISGHRSVSWYQQTPGQGLQFLFEYFSETQRNKGNFPGRFSGRQFSNSRSEMNVSTLELGDSALYLCASSLLSSGGAADTQYFGPGTRLTVL.

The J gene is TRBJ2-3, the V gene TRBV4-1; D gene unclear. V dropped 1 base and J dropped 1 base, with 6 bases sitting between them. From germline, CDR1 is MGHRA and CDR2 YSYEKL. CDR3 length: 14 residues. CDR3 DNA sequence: TGCGCCAGCAGCCAAGGTCCTCGCACAGATACGCAGTATTTT. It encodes CASSQGPRTDTQYF.

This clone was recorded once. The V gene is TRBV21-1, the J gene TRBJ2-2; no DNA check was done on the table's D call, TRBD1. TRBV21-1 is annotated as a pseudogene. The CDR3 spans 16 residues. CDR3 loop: CASSKERTANTGELFF. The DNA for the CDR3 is TGTGCCAGCAGCAAAGAAAGGACAGCGAACACCGGGGAGCTGTTTTTT.